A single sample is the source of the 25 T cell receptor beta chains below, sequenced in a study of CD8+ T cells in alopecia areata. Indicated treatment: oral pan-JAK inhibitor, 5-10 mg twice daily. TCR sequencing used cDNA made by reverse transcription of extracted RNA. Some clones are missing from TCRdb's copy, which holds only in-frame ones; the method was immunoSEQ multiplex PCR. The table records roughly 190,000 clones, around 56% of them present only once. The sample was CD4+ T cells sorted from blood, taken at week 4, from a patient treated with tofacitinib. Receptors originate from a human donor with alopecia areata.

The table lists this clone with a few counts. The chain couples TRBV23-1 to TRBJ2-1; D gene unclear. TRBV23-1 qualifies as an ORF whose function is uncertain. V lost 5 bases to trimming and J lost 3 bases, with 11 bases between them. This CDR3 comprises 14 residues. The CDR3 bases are TGCGCCAGCAGTGGTTGTAGGTACTACAATGAGCAGTTCTTC. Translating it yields CASSGCRYYNEQFF.

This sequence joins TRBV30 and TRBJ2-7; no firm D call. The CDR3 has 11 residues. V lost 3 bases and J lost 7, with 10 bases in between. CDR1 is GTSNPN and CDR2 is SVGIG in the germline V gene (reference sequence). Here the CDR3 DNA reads TGTGCCTGGAGAGGAATTGTAGAGCAGTACTTC. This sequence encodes CAWRGIVEQYF.

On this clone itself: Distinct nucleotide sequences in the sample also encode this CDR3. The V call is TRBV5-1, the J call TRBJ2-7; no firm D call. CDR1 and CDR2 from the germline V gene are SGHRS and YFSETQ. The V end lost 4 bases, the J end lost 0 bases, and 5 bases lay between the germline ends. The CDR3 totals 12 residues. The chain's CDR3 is CASSLSSYEQYF. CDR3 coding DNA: TGCGCCAGCAGCCTTAGCTCCTACGAGCAGTACTTC.

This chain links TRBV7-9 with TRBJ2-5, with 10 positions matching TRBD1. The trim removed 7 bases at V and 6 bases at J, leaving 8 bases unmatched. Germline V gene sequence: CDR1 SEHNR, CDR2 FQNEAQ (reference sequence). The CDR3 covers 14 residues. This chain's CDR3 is CASIGGQGFQTQYF. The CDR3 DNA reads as TGTGCCAGCATCGGGGGACAGGGGTTTCAGACCCAGTACTTC.

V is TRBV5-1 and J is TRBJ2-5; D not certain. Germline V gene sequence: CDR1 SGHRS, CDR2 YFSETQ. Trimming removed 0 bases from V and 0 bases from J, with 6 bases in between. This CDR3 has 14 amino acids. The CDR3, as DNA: TGCGCCAGCAGCTTGGTAGACAACCAAGAGACCCAGTACTTC. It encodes CASSLVDNQETQYF.

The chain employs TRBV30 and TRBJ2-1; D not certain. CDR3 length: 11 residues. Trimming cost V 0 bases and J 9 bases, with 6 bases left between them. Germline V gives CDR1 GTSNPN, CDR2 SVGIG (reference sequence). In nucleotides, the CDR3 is TGTGCCTGGAGTGTACAGTCTGAGCAGTTCTTC. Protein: CAWSVQSEQFF.

Here the CDR3 reads CASSQQAGAYGYTF. The CDR3 DNA sequence: TGCGCCAGCAGCCAACAGGCAGGGGCCTATGGCTACACCTTC. J is TRBJ1-2 and V is TRBV4-3, with D perhaps TRBD1 (6 bases). Germline V CDR1 and CDR2: LGHNA, YSLEER. The V end was cut by 2 bases, the J end by 4 bases, with 11 bases between. The CDR3 is made up of 14 amino acids.

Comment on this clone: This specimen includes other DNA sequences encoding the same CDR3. CDR3 bases: TGCAGCGTTGATTCTGAAGCTTTCTTT. Its translation: CSVDSEAFF. V is TRBV29-1 and J is TRBJ1-1; D not certain. The germline V gene encodes CDR1 SQVTM and CDR2 ANQGSEA. Trimming stripped 3 bases from V and 6 bases from J, with 2 bases between. The CDR3 has 9 residues.

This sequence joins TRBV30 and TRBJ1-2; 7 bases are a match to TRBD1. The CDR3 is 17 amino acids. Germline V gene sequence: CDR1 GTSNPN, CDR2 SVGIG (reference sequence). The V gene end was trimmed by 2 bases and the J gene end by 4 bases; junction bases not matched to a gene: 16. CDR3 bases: TGTGCCTGGAGTCTTCACCTCGACAGGGCCATGGCCTATGGCTACACCTTC. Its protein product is CAWSLHLDRAMAYGYTF.

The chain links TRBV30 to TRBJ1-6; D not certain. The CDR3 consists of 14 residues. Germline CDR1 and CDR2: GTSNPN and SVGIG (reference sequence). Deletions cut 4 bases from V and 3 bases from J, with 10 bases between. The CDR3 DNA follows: TGTGCCTGGAAAACTGCGAACTATAATTCACCCCTCCACTTT. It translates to CAWKTANYNSPLHF.

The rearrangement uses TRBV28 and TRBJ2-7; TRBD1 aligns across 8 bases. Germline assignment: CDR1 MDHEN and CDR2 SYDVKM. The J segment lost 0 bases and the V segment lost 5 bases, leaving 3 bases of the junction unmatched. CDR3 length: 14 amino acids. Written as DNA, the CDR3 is TGTGCCAGCAGTGTGGACAGGGTCTCCTACGAGCAGTACTTC. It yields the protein CASSVDRVSYEQYF.

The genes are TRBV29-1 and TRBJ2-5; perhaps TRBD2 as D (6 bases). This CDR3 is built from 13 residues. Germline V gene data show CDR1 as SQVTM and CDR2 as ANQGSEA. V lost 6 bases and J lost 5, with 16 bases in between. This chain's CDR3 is CSVARRGSETQYF. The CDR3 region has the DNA TGCAGCGTGGCCCGGCGGGGATCGGAGACCCAGTACTTC. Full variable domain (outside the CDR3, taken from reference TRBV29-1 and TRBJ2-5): SAVISQKPSRDICQRGTSLTIQCQVDSQVTMMFWYRQQPGQSLTLIATANQGSEATYESGFVIDKFPISRPNLTFSTLTVSNMSPEDSSIYLCSVARRGSETQYFGPGTRLLVL.

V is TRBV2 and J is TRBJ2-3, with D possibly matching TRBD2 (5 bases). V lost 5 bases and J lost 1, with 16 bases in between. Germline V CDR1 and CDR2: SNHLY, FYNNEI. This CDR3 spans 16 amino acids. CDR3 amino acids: CASSKDTRGGTDTQYF. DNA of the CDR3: TGTGCCAGCAGTAAAGATACTAGAGGAGGCACAGATACGCAGTATTTT.

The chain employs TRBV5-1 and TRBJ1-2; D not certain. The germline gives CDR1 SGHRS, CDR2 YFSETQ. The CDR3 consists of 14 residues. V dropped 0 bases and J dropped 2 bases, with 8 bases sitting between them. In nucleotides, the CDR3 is TGCGCCAGCAGCTTGGAGCCGGGGAACTATGGCTACACCTTC. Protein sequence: CASSLEPGNYGYTF.

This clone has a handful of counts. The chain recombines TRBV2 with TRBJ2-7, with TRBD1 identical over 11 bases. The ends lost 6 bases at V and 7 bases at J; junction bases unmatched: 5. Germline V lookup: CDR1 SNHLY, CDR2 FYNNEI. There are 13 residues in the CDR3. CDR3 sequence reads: CASSGQGAGEQYF. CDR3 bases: TGTGCCAGCAGCGGACAGGGGGCTGGGGAGCAGTACTTC.

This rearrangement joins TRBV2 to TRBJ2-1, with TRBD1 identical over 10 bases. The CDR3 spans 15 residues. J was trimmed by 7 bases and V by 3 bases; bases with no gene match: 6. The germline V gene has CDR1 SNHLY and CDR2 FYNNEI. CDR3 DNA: TGTGCCAGCAGTGAGCGGACAGGGGGTCGGAATGAGCAGTTCTTC. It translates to CASSERTGGRNEQFF.

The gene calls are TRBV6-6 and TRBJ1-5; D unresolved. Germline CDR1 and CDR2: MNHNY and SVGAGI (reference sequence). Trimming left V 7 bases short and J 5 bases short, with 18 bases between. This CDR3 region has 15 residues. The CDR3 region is CASISRQGFDQPQHF. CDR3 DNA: TGTGCCAGCATCTCCCGACAAGGGTTCGATCAGCCCCAGCATTTT.

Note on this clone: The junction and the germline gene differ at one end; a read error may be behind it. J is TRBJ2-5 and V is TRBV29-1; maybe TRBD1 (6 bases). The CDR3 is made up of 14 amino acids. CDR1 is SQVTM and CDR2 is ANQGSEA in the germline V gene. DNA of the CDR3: TGCAGCGTCGAAGGGGGAAGAGGGAAAGAGACCCAGTACTTC. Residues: CSVEGGRGKETQYF.

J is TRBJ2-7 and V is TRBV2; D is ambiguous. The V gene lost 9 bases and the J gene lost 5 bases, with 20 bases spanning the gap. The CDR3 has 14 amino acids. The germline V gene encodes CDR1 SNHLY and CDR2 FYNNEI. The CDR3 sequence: CASFPTVVSHEQYF. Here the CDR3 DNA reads TGTGCCAGTTTCCCCACCGTGGTTTCCCACGAGCAGTACTTC.

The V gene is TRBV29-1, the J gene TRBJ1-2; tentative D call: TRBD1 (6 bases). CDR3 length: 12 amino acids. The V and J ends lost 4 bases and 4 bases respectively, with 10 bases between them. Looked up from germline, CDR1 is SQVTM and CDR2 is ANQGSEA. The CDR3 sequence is CSVVWGAYGYTF. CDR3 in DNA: TGCAGCGTTGTTTGGGGGGCCTATGGCTACACCTTC.

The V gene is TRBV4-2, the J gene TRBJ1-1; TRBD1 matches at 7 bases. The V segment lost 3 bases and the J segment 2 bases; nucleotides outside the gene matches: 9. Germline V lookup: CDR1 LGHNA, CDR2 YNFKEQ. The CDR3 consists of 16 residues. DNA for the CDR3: TGTGCCAGCAGCCACCCTACGGACAGGACCAACACTGAAGCTTTCTTT. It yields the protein CASSHPTDRTNTEAFF.

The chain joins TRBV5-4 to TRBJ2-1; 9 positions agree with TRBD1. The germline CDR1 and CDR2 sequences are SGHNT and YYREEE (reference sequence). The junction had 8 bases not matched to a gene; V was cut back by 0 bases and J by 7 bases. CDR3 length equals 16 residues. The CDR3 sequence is CASSLGGQGYANEQFF. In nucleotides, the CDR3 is TGTGCCAGCAGCTTGGGGGGACAGGGCTATGCGAATGAGCAGTTCTTC.

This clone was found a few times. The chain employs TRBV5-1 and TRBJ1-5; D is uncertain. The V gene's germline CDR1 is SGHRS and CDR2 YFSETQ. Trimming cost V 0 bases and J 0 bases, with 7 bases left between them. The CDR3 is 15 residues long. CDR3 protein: CASSLGVYSNQPQHF. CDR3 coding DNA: TGCGCCAGCAGCTTGGGGGTTTATAGCAATCAGCCCCAGCATTTT.

The CDR3 region is CASSYRDRGPGELFF. The DNA for the CDR3 is TGTGCCAGCAGTTACCGGGACAGGGGCCCTGGGGAGCTGTTTTTT. J is TRBJ2-2 and V is TRBV27, with 10 bases matching TRBD1. This CDR3 comprises 15 residues. Germline CDR1 and CDR2: MNHEY and SMNVEV (reference sequence). Unmatched junction bases numbered 7, after V lost 4 bases and J lost 8 bases.

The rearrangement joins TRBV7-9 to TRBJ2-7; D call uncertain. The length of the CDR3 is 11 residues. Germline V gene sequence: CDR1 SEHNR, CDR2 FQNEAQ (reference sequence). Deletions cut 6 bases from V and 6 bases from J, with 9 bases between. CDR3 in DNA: TGTGCCAGCAGGGGGATTTCCGAGCAGTACTTC. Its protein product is CASRGISEQYF.